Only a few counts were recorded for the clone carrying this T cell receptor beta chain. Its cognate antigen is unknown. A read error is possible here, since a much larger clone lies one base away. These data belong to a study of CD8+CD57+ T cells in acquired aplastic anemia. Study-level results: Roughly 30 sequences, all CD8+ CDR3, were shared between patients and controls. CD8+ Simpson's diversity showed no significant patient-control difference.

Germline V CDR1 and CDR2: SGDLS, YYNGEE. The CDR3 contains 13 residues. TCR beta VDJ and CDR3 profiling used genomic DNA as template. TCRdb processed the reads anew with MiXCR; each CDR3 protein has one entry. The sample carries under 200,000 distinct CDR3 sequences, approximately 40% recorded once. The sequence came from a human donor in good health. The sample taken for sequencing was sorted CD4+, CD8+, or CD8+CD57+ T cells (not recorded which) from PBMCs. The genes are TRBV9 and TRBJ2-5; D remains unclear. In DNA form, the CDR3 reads TGTGCCATCAGCGTATCGTACCAAGAGACCCAGTACTTC. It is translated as CAISVSYQETQYF. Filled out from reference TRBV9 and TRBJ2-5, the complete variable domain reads DSGVTQTPKHLITATGQRVTLRCSPRSGDLSVYWYQQSLDQGLQFLIQYYNGEERAKGNILERFSAQQFPDLHSELNLSSLELGDSALYFCAISVSYQETQYFGPGTRLLVL.